These 8 T cell receptor beta chains originate from one sample sequenced in a study of CD8 T cells in Susac syndrome. cDNA came from 0.5 to 1 ug RNA primed by random hexamers. A single record per CDR3 protein comes from TCRdb applying MiXCR to the immunoSEQ multiplex PCR reads. The table has some 180,000 distinct CDR3 sequences, 75% to 95% seen once. The sequenced sample was CD4+ T cells from PBMCs. These receptors were taken from a human donor with Susac syndrome.

This clonotype turned up a few times. The chain links TRBV7-2 to TRBJ2-3, with D uncertain. Germline V CDR1 and CDR2: SGHTA, FQGNSA. This CDR3 has 14 amino acids. V gave up 5 bases and J gave up 0 bases, with 9 bases separating them. CDR3 protein: CASSPMDSTDTQYF. DNA of the CDR3: TGTGCCAGCAGCCCAATGGACAGCACAGATACGCAGTATTTT.

The rearrangement links TRBV12-3 or TRBV12-4 to TRBJ1-5; D is perhaps TRBD1 (5 bases). This CDR3 has 14 amino acids. V dropped 3 bases and J dropped 7 bases, with 13 bases sitting between them. DNA of the CDR3: TGTGCCAGCAGTTTCGCAGGGTTGATCCAGCCCCAGCATTTT. This translates into CASSFAGLIQPQHF.

This chain joins TRBV30 and TRBJ1-1; D is unclear. CDR3 length equals 9 residues. Trimming removed 8 bases at V and 10 bases at J, with 11 bases between. Germline lookup yields CDR1 GTSNPN and CDR2 SVGIG (reference sequence). CDR3 nucleotide sequence: TGTGCCCTGGACGGTGTAGCTTTCTTT. Its translation: CALDGVAFF.

The CDR3 DNA reads TGTGCCAGCAGTGTTGATGGACTAGCGGGAAACAATGAGCAGTTCTTC. Residues: CASSVDGLAGNNEQFF. This chain uses TRBV2 with TRBJ2-1; 12 bases are a match to TRBD2. The CDR3 is 16 amino acids. Germline CDR1 is SNHLY and CDR2 is FYNNEI. With V trimmed by 4 bases and J by 5 bases, 6 bases remained unmatched. The whole variable domain, remainder taken from reference TRBV2 and TRBJ2-1, is EPEVTQTPSHQVTQMGQEVILRCVPISNHLYFYWYRQILGQKVEFLVSFYNNEISEKSEIFDDQFSVERPDGSNFTLKIRSTKLEDSAMYFCASSVDGLAGNNEQFFGPGTRLTVL.

This clonotype appeared a single time. The V gene is TRBV5-1, the J gene TRBJ2-7; 8 bases are shared with TRBD1. The CDR3 is 14 residues long. Looked up from germline, CDR1 is SGHRS and CDR2 is YFSETQ. V gave up 2 bases and J gave up 5 bases; unmatched junction bases: 6. The DNA for the CDR3 is TGCGCCAGCAGCTTTTCCAGGGGGCATCACGAGCAGTACTTC. Residues: CASSFSRGHHEQYF.

The V and J genes are TRBV19 and TRBJ2-3, with 12 bases lining up with TRBD2. The germline V gene has CDR1 LNHDA and CDR2 SQIVND (reference sequence). The CDR3 runs to 15 residues. V dropped 6 bases and J dropped 3; count of bases not matched to a gene: 4. The CDR3 is CASSETSGSTDTQYF. In nucleotides, the CDR3 is TGTGCCAGTAGCGAGACTAGCGGGAGTACAGATACGCAGTATTTT.

The rearrangement uses TRBV6-1 and TRBJ2-1; tentative D call: TRBD2 (6 bases). V was pared by 4 bases and J by 4 bases, with 14 bases between. Germline assignment: CDR1 MNHNS and CDR2 SASEGT. The CDR3 runs to 15 residues. CDR3 coding DNA: TGTGCCAGCAGTGTTATTAGCGGCTTTTACAATGAGCAGTTCTTC. It specifies CASSVISGFYNEQFF.

The CDR3, as DNA: TGTGCCAGTAGTGCAAGCGGAGGGGTGACTGAAGCTTTCTTT. Translated, it gives CASSASGGVTEAFF. The chain joins TRBV19 to TRBJ1-1, with D maybe TRBD1 (5 bases). The CDR3 spans 14 residues. CDR1 and CDR2 (germline): LNHDA, SQIVND (reference sequence). V gave up 5 bases and J gave up 5 bases, with 15 bases separating them.